The sample holds one count of the clone carrying this T cell receptor (beta chain). The same CDR3 is also encoded by other DNA sequences in this sample. Per germline, CDR1 SEHNR and CDR2 FQNEAQ (reference sequence). Trimming cost V 3 bases and J 4 bases, with 12 bases left between them. CDR3 length: 14 residues. The sample originates from a study of blood T cell repertoires in COVID-19. For the study at large: The study drew acute and convalescent COVID-19 samples from the United States, Italy and Spain.

In the authors' workflow: It was from reference gene primer amplification that nucleated cell counts were estimated. The repertoire was sequenced with immunoSEQ multiplex PCR; TCRdb's copy has only in-frame clones and lacks some. V and J calls and clone size come straight from that table; D and trimming were deduced from the DNA. The sample shows roughly 220,000 clones, 75% to 90% of them seen only once. The sequenced sample consisted of PBMCs or T cells enriched from blood (not recorded which). The chain is built from TRBV7-9 and TRBJ1-2; TRBD1 might be the D (6 bases). The TCR sequence derives from a woman aged 18-29 years in a cohort exposed to, infected with or recovered from COVID-19 (not recorded which). CDR3 loop: CASSFGGQGYGYTF. The CDR3 nucleotides are TGTGCCAGCAGCTTCGGGGGGCAGGGCTATGGCTACACCTTC. The full variable domain, its missing parts supplied by reference TRBV7-9 and TRBJ1-2, is DTGVSQNPRHKITKRGQNVTFRCDPISEHNRLYWYRQTLGQGPEFLTYFQNEAQLEKSRLLSDRFSAERPKGSFSTLEIQRTEQGDSAMYLCASSFGGQGYGYTFGSGTRLTVV.